The 14 T cell receptor beta chains below all came from one sample that was sequenced in a study of cytomegalovirus exposure and HLA in healthy donors. The study ran its PCR with 60 Vbeta and 13 Jbeta primers. The method was immunoSEQ multiplex PCR; TCRdb's version includes in-frame clones alone and lacks a portion of them. This sample has roughly 150,000 clones, with roughly 80% found just once. The specimen was PBMCs. These receptors came from a man in his forties or fifties in good health and CMV-seropositive.

The genes are TRBV5-4 and TRBJ1-6; possible D gene TRBD1, 6 bases. V lost 6 bases and J 7 bases, leaving 14 bases between the germline ends. Germline CDR1 is SGHNT and CDR2 is YYREEE (reference sequence). The CDR3 contains 14 residues. This CDR3 is CASTRAGANSPLHF. DNA for the CDR3: TGTGCCAGCACCAGGGCAGGGGCCAATTCACCCCTCCACTTT.

The J gene is TRBJ1-5, the V gene TRBV10-2, with D tentatively TRBD1 (5 bases). CDR1 and CDR2 (germline): WSHSY, SAAADI. The V gene lost 2 bases and the J gene lost 9 bases, with 11 bases spanning the gap. CDR3 length: 13 residues. The CDR3 DNA reads as TGCGCCAGCAGTGAGGGGGGGTTGGGGCCCCAGCATTTT. Translation gives CASSEGGLGPQHF.

This chain connects TRBV30 to TRBJ1-4; 8 bases fit TRBD1. V was pared by 5 bases and J by 0 bases, with 2 bases of the junction left unmatched. The CDR3 has 14 residues. Germline values: CDR1 GTSNPN, CDR2 SVGIG (reference sequence). The CDR3, as DNA: TGTGCCTGGGGGGACAGGTCAACTAATGAAAAACTGTTTTTT. It codes for CAWGDRSTNEKLFF.

CDR3 in amino acids: CASRPGSGSRYNEQFF. The CDR3, as DNA: TGTGCCAGTAGGCCGGGGAGCGGGAGTAGATACAATGAGCAGTTCTTC. This chain joins TRBV19 and TRBJ2-1; 8 bases map to TRBD2. The CDR3 is made up of 16 amino acids. V lost 6 bases to trimming and J lost 4 bases; unmatched junction nucleotides: 11. From germline, CDR1 is LNHDA and CDR2 SQIVND (reference sequence).

This chain joins TRBV6-6 and TRBJ1-2; no clear D gene. Germline-derived CDR1 and CDR2 are MNHNY and SVGAGI (reference sequence). This CDR3 is 15 amino acids long. V lost 0 bases to trimming and J lost 3 bases, with 11 bases between them. The CDR3 is CASSYSEGADYGYTF. CDR3 coding DNA: TGTGCCAGCAGTTACTCGGAGGGAGCGGACTATGGCTACACCTTC.

The V gene is TRBV9, the J gene TRBJ1-2; no clear D. Germline assignment: CDR1 SGDLS and CDR2 YYNGEE. Trimming left V 0 bases short and J 2 bases short, with 5 bases between. The CDR3 totals 13 residues. This CDR3 reads CASSVVENYGYTF. For the CDR3, the DNA is TGTGCCAGCAGCGTAGTGGAGAACTATGGCTACACCTTC.

The chain carries TRBV2 and TRBJ1-1, with D maybe TRBD1 (5 bases). The V end was cut by 9 bases, the J end by 5 bases, with 16 bases between. Per the germline V gene, CDR1 is SNHLY and CDR2 is FYNNEI. The CDR3 consists of 13 residues. The CDR3 spells CARTGGPSTEAFF. DNA of the CDR3: TGTGCCAGAACGGGGGGACCATCTACTGAAGCTTTCTTT. The entire variable domain, with the rest obtained from reference TRBV2 and TRBJ1-1, is as follows: EPEVTQTPSHQVTQMGQEVILRCVPISNHLYFYWYRQILGQKVEFLVSFYNNEISEKSEIFDDQFSVERPDGSNFTLKIRSTKLEDSAMYFCARTGGPSTEAFFGQGTRLTVV.

The V gene is TRBV7-3, the J gene TRBJ2-3; D uncertain. Trimming left V 1 base short and J 2 bases short, with 7 bases between. The germline V gene has CDR1 SGHTA and CDR2 FQGTGA. CDR3 length: 14 residues. The CDR3 DNA sequence: TGTGCCAGCAGCTTAAGACACCCCACAGATACGCAGTATTTT. Translated: CASSLRHPTDTQYF.

The chain recombines TRBV4-3 with TRBJ2-3; 14 bases line up with TRBD2. Germline CDR1 and CDR2: LGHNA and YSLEER. V was clipped by 0 bases and J by 6 bases; unmatched bases: 2. The CDR3 is 16 amino acids. DNA for the CDR3: TGCGCCAGCAGCCAAGAGAGACTAGCGGGGGGGGATACGCAGTATTTT. It is translated as CASSQERLAGGDTQYF.

The table lists this clone with a few counts. The J gene is TRBJ2-1, the V gene TRBV2; the match to TRBD2 covers 12 bases. The V and J ends lost 6 bases and 10 bases, in that order; junction bases with no gene match: 13. The CDR3 extends over 16 amino acids. CDR1 SNHLY and CDR2 FYNNEI come from the germline V gene. DNA of the CDR3: TGTGCCAGCAGCCTGACTAGCGGGAGTTACGGGGGGGAGCAGTTCTTC. It codes for CASSLTSGSYGGEQFF.

The rearrangement links TRBV19 to TRBJ1-5; TRBD1 matches at 11 bases. V gave up 5 bases and J gave up 1 base; unmatched junction bases: 10. Germline V gene sequence: CDR1 LNHDA, CDR2 SQIVND (reference sequence). CDR3 length: 18 amino acids. In nucleotides, the CDR3 is TGTGCCAGTAGTGCGGACAGGGGGCGGGATGAGAGCAATCAGCCCCAGCATTTT. This gives the protein CASSADRGRDESNQPQHF. The variable domain in full, with the rest retrieved from reference TRBV19 and TRBJ1-5, is DGGITQSPKYLFRKEGQNVTLSCEQNLNHDAMYWYRQDPGQGLRLIYYSQIVNDFQKGDIAEGYSVSREKKESFPLTVTSAQKNPTAFYLCASSADRGRDESNQPQHFGDGTRLSIL.

The chain couples TRBV28 to TRBJ2-5; possible D gene TRBD2, 6 bases. V shed 2 bases and J shed 4 bases, with 11 bases lying between them. Germline-derived CDR1 and CDR2 are MDHEN and SYDVKM. The CDR3 contains 14 residues. The CDR3 sequence: CASSLVSEGETQYF. CDR3 in DNA: TGTGCCAGCAGTTTAGTATCGGAGGGAGAGACCCAGTACTTC. Variable domain in full (rest from reference TRBV28 and TRBJ2-5): DVKVTQSSRYLVKRTGEKVFLECVQDMDHENMFWYRQDPGLGLRLIYFSYDVKMKEKGDIPEGYSVSREKKERFSLILESASTNQTSMYLCASSLVSEGETQYFGPGTRLLVL.

The chain is built from TRBV2 and TRBJ2-2, with 11 bases lining up with TRBD1. The length of the CDR3 is 15 residues. CDR1 is SNHLY and CDR2 is FYNNEI in the germline V gene. Trimming removed 6 bases from V and 7 bases from J; junction bases left unmatched: 7. The CDR3 spells CASRGTGGQYGELFF. DNA of the CDR3: TGTGCCAGCAGGGGGACAGGGGGACAGTACGGGGAGCTGTTTTTT.

The chain links TRBV5-1 to TRBJ1-6; possibly TRBD1 for D (6 bases). The germline V and J ends were trimmed by 5 bases and 6 bases, with 9 bases remaining between them. Germline CDR1 SGHRS, CDR2 YFSETQ. This CDR3 contains 13 residues. The CDR3 spells CASRGDTNSPLHF. CDR3 sequence (DNA): TGCGCCAGCAGGGGGGACACTAATTCACCCCTCCACTTT.